What follows are 11 T cell receptor beta chains derived from one specimen sequenced in a study of shared clonotypes between healthy human individuals (dated by TCRdb to 2020 to 2022). The library was prepared using the immunoSEQ multiplex PCR assay. The table comes from immuneACCESS by way of TCRdb, which keeps in-frame sequences with V and J called. Part of the clones is missing from these tables; in studies checked, under half for an unresolved V gene and the rest for unknown reasons. Across this sample there are over a million clones, with about 70% seen only once. The top ten hold 1.5% of the sample. Sequencing was carried out using memory CD4+ T cells sorted from blood. In the paper's terms, the cell subset or site label means: CD45RA-negative fraction. These receptors all stem from a man between 18 and 29 years old in good health.

V is TRBV18 and J is TRBJ2-2, with D tentatively TRBD1 (7 bases). This CDR3 is 15 amino acids long. Trimming cost V 6 bases and J 5 bases, with 16 bases left between them. Germline V gene sequence: CDR1 KGHSH, CDR2 LQKENI. DNA of the CDR3: TGTGCCAGCTCCCCATCAGCAGGGGGGACCGGGGAGCTGTTTTTT. Translated, it gives CASSPSAGGTGELFF.

This clone was seen a handful of times. This chain uses TRBV2 with TRBJ1-1; D unclear. Germline values: CDR1 SNHLY, CDR2 FYNNEI. V was cut by 6 bases and J by 0 bases, with 11 bases left in between. There are 14 residues in the CDR3. The CDR3 DNA reads TGTGCCAGCAGCAATACCGAACTGAACACTGAAGCTTTCTTT. Its translation is CASSNTELNTEAFF.

V usage is TRBV2 and J usage is TRBJ2-1; 13 bases align to TRBD2. There are 15 residues in the CDR3. Germline V gene data show CDR1 as SNHLY and CDR2 as FYNNEI. V shed 10 bases and J 9 bases; nucleotides not matched to a gene: 12. CDR3 sequence: CATSSLAGGRGEQFF. The CDR3 DNA reads TGTGCCACCTCGTCACTAGCGGGAGGGCGAGGTGAGCAGTTCTTC.

The chain recombines TRBV4-1 with TRBJ2-7; D unresolved. The V gene lost 0 bases and the J gene lost 3 bases, with 15 bases spanning the gap. Looked up from germline, CDR1 is MGHRA and CDR2 is YSYEKL. The CDR3 is 16 residues long. The CDR3 is CASSQDRAGSSYEQYF. CDR3 sequence (DNA): TGCGCCAGCAGCCAAGATAGGGCAGGTTCGAGCTACGAGCAGTACTTC.

The V call is TRBV6-1, the J call TRBJ1-1, with TRBD1 as a possible D gene (5 bases). Germline V CDR1 and CDR2: MNHNS, SASEGT. Trimming took off 1 base at V and 4 bases at J, with 7 bases between the two ends. This CDR3 contains 13 residues. The CDR3 region has the DNA TGTGCCAGCAGTGAAGGGAGGGGCACTGAAGCTTTCTTT. It is translated as CASSEGRGTEAFF.

This rearrangement joins TRBV9 to TRBJ1-1; D ambiguous. This CDR3 comprises 15 residues. Germline-derived CDR1 and CDR2 are SGDLS and YYNGEE. V gave up 3 bases and J gave up 6 bases, with 18 bases separating them. CDR3 DNA sequence: TGTGCCAGCAGCGCTGACTTACAAAGGGAGGCTGAAGCTTTCTTT. Encoded protein: CASSADLQREAEAFF.

Comments on this clone: A clone one base away is much larger, so this may be a read error. The rearrangement links TRBV30 to TRBJ2-2, with D unclear. Looked up from germline, CDR1 is GTSNPN and CDR2 is SVGIG (reference sequence). This CDR3 region has 15 residues. V was trimmed by 0 bases and J by 6 bases, leaving 14 bases between them. CDR3 region: CAWSVQSKGAGELFF. CDR3 nucleotide sequence: TGTGCCTGGAGTGTACAGAGCAAGGGTGCCGGGGAGCTGTTTTTT.

This chain uses TRBV7-6 with TRBJ2-2; D gene unclear. This CDR3 comprises 16 residues. Deletions cut 0 bases from V and 7 bases from J, with 15 bases between. Germline V lookup: CDR1 SGHVS, CDR2 FNYEAQ. CDR3 DNA sequence: TGTGCCAGCAGCTTAGCGGATTGGCCCGGCTACGGGGAGCTGTTTTTT. The encoded protein is CASSLADWPGYGELFF. Based on the CDR3 plus reference TRBV7-6 and TRBJ2-2, the full variable domain is GAGVSQSPRYKVTKRGQDVALRCDPISGHVSLYWYRQALGQGPEFLTYFNYEAQQDKSGLPNDRFSAERPEGSISTLTIQRTEQRDSAMYRCASSLADWPGYGELFFGEGSRLTVL.

This chain joins TRBV30 and TRBJ2-5; D may be TRBD1 (5 bases). The V gene's germline CDR1 is GTSNPN and CDR2 SVGIG (reference sequence). This CDR3 comprises 13 residues. Trimming took 2 bases from V and 2 from J, leaving 9 bases between them. The CDR3 region is CAWSSTEQETQYF. The CDR3 nucleotides are TGTGCCTGGAGTTCGACAGAACAAGAGACCCAGTACTTC.

The rearrangement uses TRBV30 and TRBJ2-6; 15 bases are a match to TRBD2. The CDR3 contains 19 residues. Losses at the gene ends were 1 base for V and 0 bases for J; bases not matched to a gene: 4. Germline CDR1 is GTSNPN and CDR2 is SVGIG (reference sequence). In DNA form, the CDR3 reads TGTGCCTGGAGTGCTTGGGGACTAGCGGGGGGCTCTGGGGCCAACGTCCTGACTTTC. Translated: CAWSAWGLAGGSGANVLTF.

Of note for this clone: The same CDR3 arises from other DNA sequences in this sample as well. This chain joins TRBV7-2 and TRBJ1-5; tentative D call: TRBD1 (6 bases). The CDR3 spans 13 residues. In germline, CDR1 is SGHTA, CDR2 FQGNSA. V was clipped by 5 bases and J by 7 bases, with 12 bases between them. Here the CDR3 DNA reads TGTGCCAGCAGCCCTAGGGGGGACCAGCCCCAGCATTTT. It specifies CASSPRGDQPQHF. The full variable domain, rest sourced from reference TRBV7-2 and TRBJ1-5, is GAGVSQSPSNKVTEKGKDVELRCDPISGHTALYWYRQSLGQGLEFLIYFQGNSAPDKSGLPSDRFSAERTGGSVSTLTIQRTQQEDSAVYLCASSPRGDQPQHFGDGTRLSIL.